This note documents a single T cell receptor (beta chain) sequence. The antigen remains unidentified. The sample originates from a study of long-term antiretroviral therapy in people with HIV. Run at survey level, the immunoSEQ assay was version v3.0. Libraries were prepared by immunoSEQ multiplex PCR; TCRdb keeps only in-frame clonotypes and omits some of them. The sample lists 25,000 to 35,000 clones, more than 85% occurring once. In each sample, about 0.95-11 million cryopreserved PBMC were present before DNA extraction. The V gene's germline CDR1 is LGHNA and CDR2 YSLEER. Trimming took off 4 bases at V and 8 bases at J, with 14 bases between the two ends. The CDR3 covers 14 residues. Findings and limits, study-wide: Post-treatment diversity went higher with ART but stayed below transplant donor controls. All time points showed a repertoire dominated by clones expanded before ART. Specimens of blood were obtained during about 2003 to 2018, possibly under older ART regimens.

The sample in question was unsorted PBMCs, obtained 2 years after starting antiretroviral therapy. This chain links TRBV4-3 with TRBJ1-4; D uncertain. The source of this sequence is a man aged 45 to 65 with HIV. The CDR3 reads CASSPAPTWEKLFF. Here the CDR3 DNA reads TGCGCCAGCAGCCCAGCCCCAACTTGGGAAAAACTGTTTTTT.